The clone carrying this T cell receptor (beta chain) was counted many times. TCRdb used MiXCR to reprocess the 5' RACE reads, holding one entry per CDR3 protein. The sample includes 50,000 to 55,000 distinct CDR3 sequences, 3.8% of them seen just once. The data were taken from a study of neurological immune-mediated disorders. The CDR3 sequence is 13 residues long. The ends were cut back, 1 base at V and 7 bases at J, with 10 bases in the middle. This chain links TRBV12-3 or TRBV12-4 with TRBJ1-2; unclear D gene. Sequencing used PBMCs. This TCR was sampled from a man in his sixties with multiple sclerosis. CDR3 DNA: TGTGCCAGCAGTTTAGGTGGGAGGTTTGGCTACACCTTC. It encodes CASSLGGRFGYTF.